These 21 T cell receptor beta chains were sequenced from one sample in a study of blood T cell repertoires in COVID-19. Produced via immunoSEQ multiplex PCR; TCRdb's table is partial and in-frame only. The profile shows roughly 180,000 clones, roughly four fifths of them singletons. The sequencing sample was made of PBMCs or T cells enriched from blood (not recorded which). The receptors originated from a man aged 35-49 years who had recovered from COVID-19.

In its sample, this clone was seen once. J is TRBJ2-5 and V is TRBV3-1 (or the pseudogene TRBV3-2), with 11 bases aligning to TRBD2. This CDR3 is built from 17 residues. The germline CDR1 and CDR2 sequences are LGHDT and YNNKEL (reference sequence). Germline trimming cut 4 bases from V and 5 bases from J; bases unmatched to any gene: 12. The CDR3 DNA follows: TGTGCCAGCAGCCCCTATTGGGGACTAGCGGTGGGGGAGACCCAGTACTTC. This sequence encodes CASSPYWGLAVGETQYF.

This rearrangement joins TRBV28 to TRBJ2-6; D not certain. Between the trimmed V and J ends, which lost 3 bases and 0 bases, there was a span of 6 bases. The CDR3 has 15 residues. Germline CDR1 reads MDHEN; CDR2 reads SYDVKM. CDR3 bases: TGTGCCAGCAGTTTTTCAGGCTCTGGGGCCAACGTCCTGACTTTC. Its protein is CASSFSGSGANVLTF. Using reference TRBV28 and TRBJ2-6 for the parts outside the CDR3, the full variable domain is DVKVTQSSRYLVKRTGEKVFLECVQDMDHENMFWYRQDPGLGLRLIYFSYDVKMKEKGDIPEGYSVSREKKERFSLILESASTNQTSMYLCASSFSGSGANVLTFGAGSRLTVL.

The CDR3 region is CASSQDQGGELFF. The CDR3 nucleotides read TGTGCCAGCAGCCAAGACCAGGGCGGGGAGCTGTTTTTT. The chain uses TRBV14 and TRBJ2-2, with a weak D call TRBD1 (5 bases). V gave up 0 bases and J gave up 7 bases, with 6 bases separating them. The CDR3 consists of 13 residues. Germline lookup yields CDR1 SGHDN and CDR2 FVKESK.

The chain uses TRBV7-8 and TRBJ2-5; maybe TRBD2 (5 bases). This CDR3 contains 15 residues. With 9 bases removed from V and 5 bases from J, the gap between germline ends came to 22 bases. Germline values: CDR1 SGHVS, CDR2 FQNEAQ. The CDR3 spells CASSRGWQAGETQYF. The CDR3 bases are TGTGCCAGTTCACGCGGATGGCAGGCGGGCGAGACCCAGTACTTC.

The V call is TRBV5-1, the J call TRBJ1-1; no definite D call. CDR3 length: 15 residues. The germline CDR1 and CDR2 sequences are SGHRS and YFSETQ. The ends were cut back, 2 bases at V and 0 bases at J, with 11 bases in the middle. This CDR3 reads CASSLSTDLNTEAFF. CDR3 DNA: TGCGCCAGCAGCTTAAGTACAGACCTGAACACTGAAGCTTTCTTT. The whole variable domain, remainder taken from reference TRBV5-1 and TRBJ1-1, is KAGVTQTPRYLIKTRGQQVTLSCSPISGHRSVSWYQQTPGQGLQFLFEYFSETQRNKGNFPGRFSGRQFSNSRSEMNVSTLELGDSALYLCASSLSTDLNTEAFFGQGTRLTVV.

The chain employs TRBV25-1 and TRBJ1-6; TRBD1 aligns across 7 bases. Unmatched junction bases numbered 6, after V lost 6 bases and J lost 7 bases. This CDR3 is built from 14 residues. The germline V gene has CDR1 MGHDK and CDR2 SYGVNS. The CDR3 DNA reads as TGTGCCAGCAGCCCCGGGACAGCAAATTCACCCCTCCACTTT. It is translated as CASSPGTANSPLHF.

This clone was counted a single time. This sequence joins TRBV18 and TRBJ2-7; 7 nucleotides match TRBD2. V trimming: 0 bases; J trimming: 6 bases; junction bases outside the gene matches: 11. The CDR3 sequence is 16 residues long. The germline V gene encodes CDR1 KGHSH and CDR2 LQKENI. Here the CDR3 reads CASSPPAGASHPEQYF. As DNA, the CDR3 is TGTGCCAGCTCACCACCGGCGGGAGCCTCTCACCCCGAGCAGTACTTC.

The J gene is TRBJ2-1, the V gene TRBV7-3, with TRBD2 matching 12 bases. The CDR3 is made up of 16 amino acids. The germline V gene has CDR1 SGHTA and CDR2 FQGTGA. V shed 0 bases and J 7 bases; nucleotides not matched to a gene: 4. CDR3 amino acids: CASSLTFLAGGNEQFF. CDR3 nucleotides: TGTGCCAGCAGCTTAACTTTCCTAGCGGGAGGGAATGAGCAGTTCTTC. Full variable domain (missing parts from reference TRBV7-3 and TRBJ2-1): GAGVSQTPSNKVTEKGKYVELRCDPISGHTALYWYRQSLGQGPEFLIYFQGTGAADDSGLPNDRFFAVRPEGSVSTLKIQRTERGDSAVYLCASSLTFLAGGNEQFFGPGTRLTVL.

The genes are TRBV28 and TRBJ2-1; 10 bases are a match to TRBD2. V trimming: 5 bases; J trimming: 5 bases; junction bases outside the gene matches: 9. CDR1 and CDR2 (germline): MDHEN, SYDVKM. The CDR3 is made up of 16 amino acids. CDR3 sequence reads: CASSHLTSGLNNEQFF. The CDR3 coding sequence is TGTGCCAGCAGTCACCTGACTAGCGGGCTTAACAATGAGCAGTTCTTC. Together with reference TRBV28 and TRBJ2-1, the CDR3 gives the full variable domain: DVKVTQSSRYLVKRTGEKVFLECVQDMDHENMFWYRQDPGLGLRLIYFSYDVKMKEKGDIPEGYSVSREKKERFSLILESASTNQTSMYLCASSHLTSGLNNEQFFGPGTRLTVL.

The rearrangement uses TRBV7-3 and TRBJ2-1; D perhaps matches TRBD2 (6 bases). This CDR3 comprises 15 residues. Germline CDR1 reads SGHTA; CDR2 reads FQGTGA. Trimming cost V 6 bases and J 6 bases, with 18 bases left between them. The CDR3 loop is CASSSPGGGLNEQFF. In nucleotides, the CDR3 is TGTGCCAGCAGTTCGCCCGGGGGAGGACTCAATGAGCAGTTCTTC.

This chain uses TRBV7-9 with TRBJ2-2, with a possible D match to TRBD1 (6 bases). Germline CDR1 is SEHNR and CDR2 is FQNEAQ (reference sequence). The CDR3 is 13 residues long. The V gene lost 5 bases and the J gene lost 5 bases, with 9 bases spanning the gap. The CDR3 protein is CASSTQGTGELFF. The CDR3 bases are TGTGCCAGCAGCACCCAGGGGACCGGGGAGCTGTTTTTT.

The table lists this clone with a count of one. V usage is TRBV7-8 and J usage is TRBJ2-2, with D perhaps matching TRBD2 (7 bases). V dropped 5 bases and J dropped 4 bases, with 14 bases sitting between them. This CDR3 is built from 15 residues. CDR1 and CDR2 from the germline V gene are SGHVS and FQNEAQ. DNA for the CDR3: TGTGCCAGCAGCCGTCGGGGGGCGGGCACCGGGGAGCTGTTTTTT. Its protein is CASSRRGAGTGELFF.

The count of this clone is one. The rearrangement links TRBV28 to TRBJ2-7; 15 nucleotides agree with TRBD2. Germline V lookup: CDR1 MDHEN, CDR2 SYDVKM. Trimming at V came to 7 bases and at J to 3 bases, leaving 4 bases not matched to a gene. This CDR3 is built from 15 residues. CDR3 bases: TGTGCCAGCACTGGACTAGCGGGAGGGGGCTACGAGCAGTACTTC. Translation gives CASTGLAGGGYEQYF.

This clone has just one count. The chain's CDR3 is CASSQDHSGNLNEQFF. In nucleotides, the CDR3 is TGCGCCAGCAGCCAAGATCATAGCGGGAATTTGAATGAGCAGTTCTTC. The rearrangement links TRBV4-3 to TRBJ2-1; 8 nucleotides agree with TRBD2. This CDR3 has 16 amino acids. Trimming removed 0 bases from V and 7 bases from J; junction bases left unmatched: 8. Germline CDR1 is LGHNA and CDR2 is YSLEER.

V and J are TRBV19 and TRBJ2-3; tentative D call: TRBD1 (6 bases). This CDR3 has 15 residues. The germline V gene has CDR1 LNHDA and CDR2 SQIVND (reference sequence). Trimming left V 5 bases short and J 4 bases short, with 16 bases between. The CDR3 loop is CASSFRGTGSDTQYF. The CDR3 DNA reads as TGTGCCAGTAGTTTTAGAGGCACAGGGTCAGATACGCAGTATTTT.

The J gene is TRBJ2-1, the V gene TRBV3-1 (or the pseudogene TRBV3-2); 10 nucleotides line up with TRBD2. The germline gives CDR1 LGHDT, CDR2 YNNKEL (reference sequence). The CDR3 loop spans 17 amino acids. V lost 0 bases, J lost 8 bases, and 10 bases stayed unmatched. Here the CDR3 DNA reads TGTGCCAGCAGCCAAGATACGAGAGCGGGAGGGCGGGATGAGCAGTTCTTC. This sequence encodes CASSQDTRAGGRDEQFF.

The V call is TRBV7-9, the J call TRBJ1-5, with D maybe TRBD1 (6 bases). This CDR3 has 14 residues. The germline V gene encodes CDR1 SEHNR and CDR2 FQNEAQ (reference sequence). The ends were cut back, 5 bases at V and 6 bases at J, with 14 bases in the middle. The CDR3 DNA reads as TGTGCCAGCAGCGAACGGGACACTAGTCAGCCCCAGCATTTT. It specifies CASSERDTSQPQHF.

The CDR3 is CASSLQGAANSNQPQHF. The DNA of the CDR3 is TGTGCCAGCAGCTTACAAGGGGCCGCAAATAGCAATCAGCCCCAGCATTTT. The rearrangement joins TRBV7-2 to TRBJ1-5, with D perhaps matching TRBD1 (5 bases). CDR1 is SGHTA, CDR2 FQGNSA, per germline. The CDR3 runs to 17 residues. V lost 2 bases, J lost 0 bases, and 14 bases lay in between.

The chain couples TRBV4-2 to TRBJ2-3; tentative D call: TRBD1 (6 bases). The V and J ends lost 1 base and 5 bases respectively, with 13 bases between them. Looked up from germline, CDR1 is LGHNA and CDR2 is YNFKEQ. This CDR3 comprises 15 residues. The CDR3 coding sequence is TGTGCCAGCAGCCAAGCCAACAGGGCGGTAGATACGCAGTATTTT. It codes for CASSQANRAVDTQYF.

The chain couples TRBV24-1 to TRBJ1-3, with a tentative D call TRBD1 (5 bases). V gave up 3 bases and J gave up 0 bases, with 14 bases separating them. The CDR3 has 17 amino acids. From germline, CDR1 is KGHDR and CDR2 SFDVKD. The CDR3 protein is CATSDAGTLSSGNTIYF. Written as DNA, the CDR3 is TGTGCCACCAGTGATGCCGGGACTTTGAGCTCTGGAAACACCATATATTTT.

The gene calls are TRBV24-1 and TRBJ1-2; D not resolved. Trimming took 4 bases from V and 4 from J, leaving 9 bases between them. This CDR3 has 13 residues. Germline CDR1 and CDR2: KGHDR and SFDVKD. CDR3 region: CATSESPLYGYTF. CDR3 DNA sequence: TGTGCCACCAGTGAGTCTCCCCTCTATGGCTACACCTTC.